This T cell receptor beta chain was recovered during a study of blood T cells in healthy people across ages. Germline values: CDR1 SGHRS, CDR2 YFSETQ. CDR3 length: 16 amino acids. V was shortened by 3 bases and J by 0 bases, with 10 bases between the two germline ends. PCR was performed a second time for roughly 7 to 11 cycles using a sample-barcoded 5' primer and a J-beta primer mix. In TCRdb, the 5' RACE reads were re-called with MiXCR into one record per CDR3 protein. The data show 600,000 to 1,000,000 distinct CDR3 sequences, with more than 20% seen just once and approximately 3.7% held by the top ten. Overall study results and limits: Diversity was higher, and naive CD4+ cells more numerous, in long-lived donors than in aged donors.

On this clonotype: Its target is unknown.

These data were also reused for a study on T cells of mothers and their children.

Sequencing was carried out using blood. The chain employs TRBV5-1 and TRBJ2-6, with a tentative D call TRBD1 (6 bases). This clonotype was obtained from a boy younger than 18 in good health. Here the CDR3 reads CASSSQGYSGANVLTF. DNA of the CDR3: TGCGCCAGCAGCTCACAGGGTTACTCTGGGGCCAACGTCCTGACTTTC. The complete variable domain, with remaining parts taken from reference TRBV5-1 and TRBJ2-6, reads KAGVTQTPRYLIKTRGQQVTLSCSPISGHRSVSWYQQTPGQGLQFLFEYFSETQRNKGNFPGRFSGRQFSNSRSEMNVSTLELGDSALYLCASSSQGYSGANVLTFGAGSRLTVL.